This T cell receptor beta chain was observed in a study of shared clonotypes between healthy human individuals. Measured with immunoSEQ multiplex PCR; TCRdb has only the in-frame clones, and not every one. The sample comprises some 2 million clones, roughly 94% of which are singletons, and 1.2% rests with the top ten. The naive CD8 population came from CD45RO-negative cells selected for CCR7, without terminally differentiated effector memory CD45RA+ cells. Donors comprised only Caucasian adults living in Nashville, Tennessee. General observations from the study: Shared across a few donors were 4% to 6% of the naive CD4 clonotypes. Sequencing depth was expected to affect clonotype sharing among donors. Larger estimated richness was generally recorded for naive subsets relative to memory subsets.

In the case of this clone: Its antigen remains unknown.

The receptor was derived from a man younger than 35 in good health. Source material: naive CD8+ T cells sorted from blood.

DNA for the CDR3: TGTGCCTGGAGTGTATCTACAGGCGCCGAGCAGTACTTC. It codes for CAWSVSTGAEQYF. V is TRBV30 and J is TRBJ2-7; possibly TRBD1 for D (5 bases). Germline assignment: CDR1 GTSNPN and CDR2 SVGIG (reference sequence). The CDR3 totals 13 residues. V lost 0 bases and J 6 bases, leaving 12 bases between the germline ends.